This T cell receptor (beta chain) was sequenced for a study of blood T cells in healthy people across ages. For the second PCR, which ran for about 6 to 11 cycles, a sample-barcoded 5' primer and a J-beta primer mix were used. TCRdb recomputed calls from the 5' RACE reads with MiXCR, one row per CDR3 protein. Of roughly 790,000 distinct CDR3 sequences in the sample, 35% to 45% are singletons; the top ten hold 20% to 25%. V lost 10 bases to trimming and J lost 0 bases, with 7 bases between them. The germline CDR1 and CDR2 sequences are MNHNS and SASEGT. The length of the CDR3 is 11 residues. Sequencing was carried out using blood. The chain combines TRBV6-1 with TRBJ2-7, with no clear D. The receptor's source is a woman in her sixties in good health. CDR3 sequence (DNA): TGTGCCACCATCTCCTCCTACGAGCAGTACTTC. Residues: CATISSYEQYF.